This T cell receptor beta chain appears in the sequencing data of a study of CD8+CD57+ T cells in acquired aplastic anemia. Study as a whole: Quantities of DNA derived from sorted CD4+ and CD8+ cells averaged 3.2 ug. Regarding the study as a whole: Significant differences in CD8+ Simpson's diversity were not observed between patients and controls.

Before being chosen for sequencing, patients had shown CD8+CD57+ cell expansion by flow cytometry. The cohort consisted entirely of patients having severe acquired aplastic anemia. Therapy had not been given to patients before blood sampling. This clonotype showed up many times. Its antigen is not identified. Trimming removed 5 bases at V and 8 bases at J, with 19 bases between. The germline CDR1 and CDR2 sequences are LNHDA and SQIVND (reference sequence). The CDR3 is 14 amino acids. Genomic DNA, the template, was used for profiling of the TCR beta VDJ and CDR3. TCRdb reprocessed the reads via MiXCR and lists one record per CDR3 protein. The sample has 450,000 to 550,000 distinct CDR3 sequences, around a third seen once.

Sample: sorted CD4+, CD8+, or CD8+CD57+ T cells (not recorded which) from PBMCs. The chain has TRBV19 and TRBJ2-7, with D uncertain. This TCR came from a human donor with aplastic anemia. This CDR3 is CASSPARVQGKQYF. DNA for the CDR3: TGTGCCAGTAGTCCGGCCCGGGTTCAAGGCAAGCAGTACTTC.